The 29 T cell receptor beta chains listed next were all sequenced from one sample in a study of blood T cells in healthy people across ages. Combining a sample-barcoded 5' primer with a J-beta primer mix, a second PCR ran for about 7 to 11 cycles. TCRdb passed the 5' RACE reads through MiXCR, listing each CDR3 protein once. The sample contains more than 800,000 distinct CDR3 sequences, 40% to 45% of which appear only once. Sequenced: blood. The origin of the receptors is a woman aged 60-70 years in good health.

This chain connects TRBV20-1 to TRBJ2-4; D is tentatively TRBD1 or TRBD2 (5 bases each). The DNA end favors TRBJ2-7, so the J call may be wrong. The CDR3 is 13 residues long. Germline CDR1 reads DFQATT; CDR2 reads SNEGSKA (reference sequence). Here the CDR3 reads CSARDSSGGEQYF. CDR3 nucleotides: TGCAGTGCTAGAGATTCGAGTGGGGGCGAGCAGTACTTC.

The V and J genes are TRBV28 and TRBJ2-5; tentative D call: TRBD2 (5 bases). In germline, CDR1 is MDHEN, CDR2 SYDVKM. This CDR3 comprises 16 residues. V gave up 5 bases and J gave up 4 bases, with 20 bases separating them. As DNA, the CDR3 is TGTGCCAGCAGTGCCTTCGGGGAGATTGTATTAGAGACCCAGTACTTC. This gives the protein CASSAFGEIVLETQYF.

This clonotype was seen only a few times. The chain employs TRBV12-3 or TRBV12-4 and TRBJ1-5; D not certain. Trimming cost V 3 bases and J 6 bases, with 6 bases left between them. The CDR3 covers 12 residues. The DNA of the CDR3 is TGTGCCAGCAGTTTTTCGGGTCAGCCCCAGCATTTT. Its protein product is CASSFSGQPQHF.

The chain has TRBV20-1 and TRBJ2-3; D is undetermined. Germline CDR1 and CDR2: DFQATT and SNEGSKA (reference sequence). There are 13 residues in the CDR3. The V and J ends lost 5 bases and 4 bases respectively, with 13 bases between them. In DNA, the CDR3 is TGCAGTGCTTCCCTGGTCTACGCAGATACGCAGTATTTT. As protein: CSASLVYADTQYF.

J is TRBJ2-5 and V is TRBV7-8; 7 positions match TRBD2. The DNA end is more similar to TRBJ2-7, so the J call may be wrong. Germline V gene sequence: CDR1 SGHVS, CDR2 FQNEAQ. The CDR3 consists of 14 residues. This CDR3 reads CASSLRTRLGEQYF. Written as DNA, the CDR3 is TGTGCCAGCAGCTTACGGACTAGATTGGGCGAGCAGTACTTC.

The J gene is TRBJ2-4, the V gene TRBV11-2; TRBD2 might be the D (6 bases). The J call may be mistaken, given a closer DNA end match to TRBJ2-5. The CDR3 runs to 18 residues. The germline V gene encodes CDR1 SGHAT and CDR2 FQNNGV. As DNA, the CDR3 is TGTGCCAGCAGCTTGCGGGGCAAAACTAGTTCCGCTCGAGAGACCCAGTACTTC. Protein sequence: CASSLRGKTSSARETQYF.

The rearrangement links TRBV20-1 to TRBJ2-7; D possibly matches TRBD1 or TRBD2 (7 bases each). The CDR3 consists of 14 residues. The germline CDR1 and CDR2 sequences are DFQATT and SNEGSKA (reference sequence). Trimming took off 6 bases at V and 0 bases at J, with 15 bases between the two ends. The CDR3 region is CSAASGTASYEQYF. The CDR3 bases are TGCAGTGCAGCCAGCGGGACAGCCTCCTACGAGCAGTACTTC.

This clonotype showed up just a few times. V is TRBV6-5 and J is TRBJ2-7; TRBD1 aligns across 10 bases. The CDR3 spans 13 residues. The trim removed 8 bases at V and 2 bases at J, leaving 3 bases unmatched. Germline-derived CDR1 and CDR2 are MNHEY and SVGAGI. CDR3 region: CASGTGVTYEQYF. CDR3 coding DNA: TGTGCCAGCGGGACAGGGGTAACCTACGAGCAGTACTTC.

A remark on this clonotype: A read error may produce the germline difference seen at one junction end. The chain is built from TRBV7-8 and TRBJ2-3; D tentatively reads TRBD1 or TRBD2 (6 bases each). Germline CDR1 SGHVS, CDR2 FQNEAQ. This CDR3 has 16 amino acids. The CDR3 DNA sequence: TGTGCCCGCAGCTTCAGGAGGGACACGCACACAGATACGCAGTATTTT. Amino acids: CARSFRRDTHTDTQYF.

Written as DNA, the CDR3 is TGTGCCAGCAGTACCGGGACTAGCGGGAGTATAGGCTCCTACGAGCAGTACTTC. Its protein is CASSTGTSGSIGSYEQYF. The genes are TRBV28 and TRBJ2-7; 14 bases fit TRBD2. V shed 5 bases, J shed 0 bases, and the junction held 9 bases outside the gene matches. This CDR3 contains 18 residues. From germline, CDR1 is MDHEN and CDR2 SYDVKM.

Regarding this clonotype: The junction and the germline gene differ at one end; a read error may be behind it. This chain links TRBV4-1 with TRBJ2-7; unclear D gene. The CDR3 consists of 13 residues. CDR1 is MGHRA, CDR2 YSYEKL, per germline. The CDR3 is CASSHGFSYEQYF. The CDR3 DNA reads TGCGCCAGCAGCCACGGATTTTCCTATGAGCAGTACTTC.

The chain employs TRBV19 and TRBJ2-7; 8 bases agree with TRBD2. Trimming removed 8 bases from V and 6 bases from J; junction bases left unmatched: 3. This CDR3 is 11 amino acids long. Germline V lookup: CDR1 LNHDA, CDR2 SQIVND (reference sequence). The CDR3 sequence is CASSREGEQYF. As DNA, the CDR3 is TGTGCCAGTTCCCGGGAGGGCGAGCAGTACTTC.

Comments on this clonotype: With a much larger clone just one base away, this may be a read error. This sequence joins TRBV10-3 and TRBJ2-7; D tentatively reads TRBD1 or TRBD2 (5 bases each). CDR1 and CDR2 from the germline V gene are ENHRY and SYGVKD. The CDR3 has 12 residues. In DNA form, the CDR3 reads TGTACCAGCCGCCGGGACCCTCATGTGCAGTACTTC. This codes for CTSRRDPHVQYF.

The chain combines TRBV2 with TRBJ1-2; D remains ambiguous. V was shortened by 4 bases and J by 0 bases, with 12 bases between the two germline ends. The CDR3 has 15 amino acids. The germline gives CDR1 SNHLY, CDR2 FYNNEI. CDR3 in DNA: TGTGCCAGCAGTGTATTGACACAAACTAACTATGGCTACACCTTC. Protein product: CASSVLTQTNYGYTF.

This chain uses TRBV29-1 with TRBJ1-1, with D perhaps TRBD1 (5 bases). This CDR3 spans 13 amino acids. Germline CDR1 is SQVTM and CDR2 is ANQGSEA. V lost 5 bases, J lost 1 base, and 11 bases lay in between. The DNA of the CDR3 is TGCAGCGTTTCAGGGAAGGAGAACACTGAAGCTTTCTTT. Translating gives CSVSGKENTEAFF.

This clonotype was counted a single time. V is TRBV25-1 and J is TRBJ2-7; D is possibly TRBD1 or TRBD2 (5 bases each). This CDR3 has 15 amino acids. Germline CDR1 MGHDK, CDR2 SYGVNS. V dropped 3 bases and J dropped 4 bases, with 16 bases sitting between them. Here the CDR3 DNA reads TGTGCCAGCAGTGATCTGGGGGAGAACGGGTACGAGCAGTACTTC. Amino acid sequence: CASSDLGENGYEQYF.

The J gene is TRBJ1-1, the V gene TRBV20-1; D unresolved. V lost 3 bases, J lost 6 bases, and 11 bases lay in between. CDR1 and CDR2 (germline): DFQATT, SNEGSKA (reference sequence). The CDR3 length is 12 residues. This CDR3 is CSARDGKPEAFF. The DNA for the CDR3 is TGCAGTGCTAGGGACGGGAAACCTGAAGCTTTCTTT.

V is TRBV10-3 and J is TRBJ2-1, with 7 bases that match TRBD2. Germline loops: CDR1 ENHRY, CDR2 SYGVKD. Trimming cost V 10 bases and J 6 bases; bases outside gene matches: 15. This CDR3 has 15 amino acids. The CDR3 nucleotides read TGTGCCACCCGGGGGGTAAGCTGGGCCACCAATGAGCAGTTCTTC. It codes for CATRGVSWATNEQFF.

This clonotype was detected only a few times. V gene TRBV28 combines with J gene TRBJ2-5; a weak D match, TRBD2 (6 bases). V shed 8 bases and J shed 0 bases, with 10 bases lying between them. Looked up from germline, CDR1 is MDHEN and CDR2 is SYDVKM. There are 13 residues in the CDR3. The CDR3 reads CASGGSYQETQYF. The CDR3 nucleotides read TGTGCCAGCGGGGGGTCGTACCAAGAGACCCAGTACTTC.

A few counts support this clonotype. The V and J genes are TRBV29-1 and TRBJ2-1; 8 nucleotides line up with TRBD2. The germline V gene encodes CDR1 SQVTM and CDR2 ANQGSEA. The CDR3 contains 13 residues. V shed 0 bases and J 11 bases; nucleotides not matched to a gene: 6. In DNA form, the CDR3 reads TGCAGCGTTGAAGATTCCGGGACTAGGAAGCAGTTCTTC. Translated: CSVEDSGTRKQFF.

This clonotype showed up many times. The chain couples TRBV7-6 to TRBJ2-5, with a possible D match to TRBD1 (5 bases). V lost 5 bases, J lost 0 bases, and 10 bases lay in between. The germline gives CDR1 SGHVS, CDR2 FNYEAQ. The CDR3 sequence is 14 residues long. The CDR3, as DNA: TGTGCCAGCAGCCCACCAGGGTACCAAGAGACCCAGTACTTC. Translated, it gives CASSPPGYQETQYF.

CDR3 amino acids: CSARTSKGLYEQYF. In nucleotides, the CDR3 is TGCAGTGCTAGGACATCTAAAGGGCTCTACGAGCAGTACTTC. This chain joins TRBV20-1 and TRBJ2-5; D gene unclear. The J call may not be correct, given that the DNA end is closer to TRBJ2-7. CDR3 length: 14 residues. Germline values: CDR1 DFQATT, CDR2 SNEGSKA (reference sequence).

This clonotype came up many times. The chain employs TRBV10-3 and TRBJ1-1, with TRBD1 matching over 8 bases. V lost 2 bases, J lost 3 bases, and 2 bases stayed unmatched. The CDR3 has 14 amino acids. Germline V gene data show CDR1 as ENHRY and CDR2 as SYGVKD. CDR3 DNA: TGTGCCATCAGTGAGGGCAGGGGGCACACTGAAGCTTTCTTT. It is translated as CAISEGRGHTEAFF.

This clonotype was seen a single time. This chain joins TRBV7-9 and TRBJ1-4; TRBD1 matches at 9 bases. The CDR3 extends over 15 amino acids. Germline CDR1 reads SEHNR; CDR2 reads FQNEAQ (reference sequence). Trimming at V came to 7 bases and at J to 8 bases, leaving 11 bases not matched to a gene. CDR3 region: CASILLGQGDEKLFF. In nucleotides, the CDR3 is TGTGCCAGCATCCTACTGGGACAGGGAGACGAAAAACTGTTTTTT. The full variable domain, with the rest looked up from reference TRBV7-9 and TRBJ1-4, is DTGVSQNPRHKITKRGQNVTFRCDPISEHNRLYWYRQTLGQGPEFLTYFQNEAQLEKSRLLSDRFSAERPKGSFSTLEIQRTEQGDSAMYLCASILLGQGDEKLFFGSGTQLSVL.

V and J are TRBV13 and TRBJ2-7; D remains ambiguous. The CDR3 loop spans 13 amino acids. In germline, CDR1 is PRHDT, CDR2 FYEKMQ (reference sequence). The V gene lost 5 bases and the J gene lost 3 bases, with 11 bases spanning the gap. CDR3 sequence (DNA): TGTGCCAGCAGCCCCGAAGTGGGCTACGAGCAGTACTTC. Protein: CASSPEVGYEQYF.

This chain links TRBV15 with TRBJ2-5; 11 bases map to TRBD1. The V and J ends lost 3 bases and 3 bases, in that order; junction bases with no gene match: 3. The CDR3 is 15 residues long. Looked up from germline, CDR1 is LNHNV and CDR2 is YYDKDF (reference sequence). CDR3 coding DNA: TGTGCCACCAGCAGTGGGGACAGGGGGGAAGAGACCCAGTACTTC. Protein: CATSSGDRGEETQYF. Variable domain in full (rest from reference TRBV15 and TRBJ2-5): DAMVIQNPRYQVTQFGKPVTLSCSQTLNHNVMYWYQQKSSQAPKLLFHYYDKDFNNEADTPDNFQSRRPNTSFCFLDIRSPGLGDTAMYLCATSSGDRGEETQYFGPGTRLLVL.

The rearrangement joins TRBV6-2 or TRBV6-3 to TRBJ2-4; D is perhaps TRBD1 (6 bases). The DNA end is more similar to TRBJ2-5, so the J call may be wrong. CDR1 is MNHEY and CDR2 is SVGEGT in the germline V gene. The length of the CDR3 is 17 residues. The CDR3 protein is CASSYPTPRQDQETQYF. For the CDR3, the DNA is TGTGCCAGCAGTTACCCCACACCGAGACAGGACCAAGAGACCCAGTACTTC.

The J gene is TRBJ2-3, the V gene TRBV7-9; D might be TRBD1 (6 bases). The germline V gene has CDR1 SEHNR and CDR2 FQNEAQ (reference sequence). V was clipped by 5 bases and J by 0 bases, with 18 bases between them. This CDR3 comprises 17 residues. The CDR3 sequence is CASSPRLGHRSTDTQYF. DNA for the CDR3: TGTGCCAGCAGCCCCCGACTGGGACATCGAAGCACAGATACGCAGTATTTT. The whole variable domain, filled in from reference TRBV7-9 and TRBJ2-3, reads DTGVSQNPRHKITKRGQNVTFRCDPISEHNRLYWYRQTLGQGPEFLTYFQNEAQLEKSRLLSDRFSAERPKGSFSTLEIQRTEQGDSAMYLCASSPRLGHRSTDTQYFGPGTRLTVL.

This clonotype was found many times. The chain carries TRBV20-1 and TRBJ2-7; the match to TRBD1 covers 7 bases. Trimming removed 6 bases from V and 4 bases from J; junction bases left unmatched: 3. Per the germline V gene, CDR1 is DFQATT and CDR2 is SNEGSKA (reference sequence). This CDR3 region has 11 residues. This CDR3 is CSAVTGYEQYF. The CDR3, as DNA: TGCAGTGCCGTGACAGGGTACGAGCAGTACTTC.